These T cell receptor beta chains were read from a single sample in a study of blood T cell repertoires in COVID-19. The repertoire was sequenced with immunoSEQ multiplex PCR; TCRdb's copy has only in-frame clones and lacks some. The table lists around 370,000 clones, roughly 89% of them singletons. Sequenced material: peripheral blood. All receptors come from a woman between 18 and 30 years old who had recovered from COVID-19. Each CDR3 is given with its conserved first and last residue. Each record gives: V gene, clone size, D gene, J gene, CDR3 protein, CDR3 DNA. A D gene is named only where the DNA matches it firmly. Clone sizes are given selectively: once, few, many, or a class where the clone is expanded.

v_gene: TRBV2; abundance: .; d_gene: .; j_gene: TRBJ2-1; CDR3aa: CASSPARDEQFF; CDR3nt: TGTGCCAGCAGTCCCGCTCGGGATGAGCAGTTCTTC
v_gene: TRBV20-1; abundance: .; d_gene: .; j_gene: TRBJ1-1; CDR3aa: CSRTRNTEAFF; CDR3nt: TGCAGTCGAACACGGAACACTGAAGCTTTCTTT
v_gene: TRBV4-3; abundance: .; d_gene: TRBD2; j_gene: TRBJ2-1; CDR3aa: CASSQELAGVRYNEQFF; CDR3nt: TGCGCCAGCAGCCAAGAGTTAGCGGGAGTGCGTTACAATGAGCAGTTCTTC
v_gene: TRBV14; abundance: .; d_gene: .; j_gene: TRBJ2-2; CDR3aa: CASSQDGVGARLTQNTGELFF; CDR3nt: TGTGCCAGCAGCCAAGATGGAGTAGGGGCAAGACTTACCCAGAACACCGGGGAGCTGTTTTTT
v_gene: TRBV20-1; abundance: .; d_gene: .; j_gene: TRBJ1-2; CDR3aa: CSAQTRVGYTF; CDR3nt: TGCAGTGCTCAAACTCGTGTGGGCTACACCTTC
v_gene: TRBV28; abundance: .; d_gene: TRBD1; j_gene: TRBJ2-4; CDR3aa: CASGTGKNIQYF; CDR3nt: TGTGCCTCCGGGACAGGCAAAAACATTCAGTACTTC
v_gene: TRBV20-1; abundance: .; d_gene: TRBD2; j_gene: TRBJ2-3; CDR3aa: CSASIGLAGSTDTQYF; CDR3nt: TGCAGTGCCAGTATTGGGCTAGCGGGATCGACAGATACGCAGTATTTT
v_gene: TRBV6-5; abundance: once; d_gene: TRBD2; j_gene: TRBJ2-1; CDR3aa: CASSRDYLNEQFF; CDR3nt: TGTGCCAGCAGCCGGGACTACCTCAATGAGCAGTTCTTC
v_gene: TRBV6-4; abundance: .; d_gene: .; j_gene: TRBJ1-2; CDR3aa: CASRKGFNYGYTF; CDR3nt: TGTGCCAGCAGGAAGGGGTTCAACTATGGCTACACCTTC
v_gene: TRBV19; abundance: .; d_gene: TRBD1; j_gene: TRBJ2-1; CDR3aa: CASRAGTGPTYNEQFF; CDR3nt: TGTGCCAGTAGGGCAGGGACAGGACCGACCTACAATGAGCAGTTCTTC
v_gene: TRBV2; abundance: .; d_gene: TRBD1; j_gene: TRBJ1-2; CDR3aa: CASSRDSTIYGYTF; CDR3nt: TGTGCCAGCAGTAGGGACAGTACTATCTATGGCTACACCTTC
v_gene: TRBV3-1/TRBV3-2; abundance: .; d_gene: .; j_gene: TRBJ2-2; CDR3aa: CASSHSLLALGADGELFF; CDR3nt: TGTGCCAGCAGCCACTCACTCCTAGCGCTTGGAGCCGACGGGGAGCTGTTTTTT
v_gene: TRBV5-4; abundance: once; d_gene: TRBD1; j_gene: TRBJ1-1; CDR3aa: CASSIGQGITEAFF; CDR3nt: TGTGCCAGCAGCATAGGACAGGGGATCACTGAAGCTTTCTTT
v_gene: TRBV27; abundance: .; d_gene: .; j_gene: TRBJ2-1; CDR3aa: CASSRTLNNEQFF; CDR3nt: TGTGCCAGCAGCCGGACACTCAACAATGAGCAGTTCTTC
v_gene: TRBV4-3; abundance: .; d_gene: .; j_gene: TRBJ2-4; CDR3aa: CASSQEGGVAKNIQYF; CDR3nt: TGCGCCAGCAGCCAAGAGGGGGGAGTAGCCAAAAACATTCAGTACTTC
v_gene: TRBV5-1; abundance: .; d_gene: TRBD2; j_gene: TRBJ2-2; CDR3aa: CVSSFTSGHTGELFF; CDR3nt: TGCGTCAGCTCCTTCACTAGCGGTCACACCGGGGAGCTGTTTTTT
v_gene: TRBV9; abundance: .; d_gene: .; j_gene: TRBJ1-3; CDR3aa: CASKSDSSGNTIYF; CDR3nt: TGTGCCAGCAAAAGTGACAGCTCTGGAAACACCATATATTTT
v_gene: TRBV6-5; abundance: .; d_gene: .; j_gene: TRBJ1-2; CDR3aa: CASRSDLSRGYTF; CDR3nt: TGTGCCAGCAGGTCGGACTTATCGCGTGGCTACACCTTC
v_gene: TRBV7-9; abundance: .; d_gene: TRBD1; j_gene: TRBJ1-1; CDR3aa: CASSLIGSEGARVGAFF; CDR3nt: TGTGCCAGCAGCTTAATTGGGAGCGAGGGGGCCAGGGTTGGAGCTTTCTTT
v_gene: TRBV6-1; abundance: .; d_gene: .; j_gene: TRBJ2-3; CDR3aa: CASSEALATDTQYF; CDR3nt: TGTGCCAGCAGTGAAGCCCTAGCGACAGATACGCAGTATTTT
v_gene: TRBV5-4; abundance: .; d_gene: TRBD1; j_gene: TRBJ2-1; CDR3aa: CASSSRTGDNEQFF; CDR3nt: TGTGCCAGCAGTTCGAGGACAGGGGACAATGAGCAGTTCTTC
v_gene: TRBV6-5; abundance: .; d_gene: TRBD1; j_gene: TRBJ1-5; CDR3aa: CASRTGINQPQHF; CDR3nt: TGTGCCAGCAGGACAGGGATCAATCAGCCCCAGCATTTT
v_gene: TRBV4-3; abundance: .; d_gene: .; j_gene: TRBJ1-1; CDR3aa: CASSPGGGRGTEAFF; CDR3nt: TGCGCCAGCAGCCCTGGGGGGGGACGGGGCACTGAAGCTTTCTTT
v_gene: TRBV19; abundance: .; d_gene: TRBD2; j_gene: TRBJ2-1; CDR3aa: CASSIGRLAGVGPYNEQFF; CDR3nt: TGTGCCAGTAGTATAGGGAGACTAGCGGGAGTTGGGCCCTACAATGAGCAGTTCTTC
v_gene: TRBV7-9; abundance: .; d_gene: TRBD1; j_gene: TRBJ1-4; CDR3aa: CASRPEGQGGEKLFF; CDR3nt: TGTGCCAGCAGACCCGAGGGACAGGGAGGTGAAAAACTGTTTTTT
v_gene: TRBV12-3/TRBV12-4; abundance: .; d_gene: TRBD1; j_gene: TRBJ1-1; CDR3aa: CASSNRGEAFF; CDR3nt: TGTGCCAGCAGTAACAGGGGTGAAGCTTTCTTT
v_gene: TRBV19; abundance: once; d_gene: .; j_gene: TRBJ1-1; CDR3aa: CATNIGGIGRVQNTEAFF; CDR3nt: TGTGCCACCAATATAGGGGGTATCGGGAGGGTCCAGAACACTGAAGCTTTCTTT